The sequence of this T cell receptor beta chain was determined in a study of T cells after yellow fever vaccination. As for the study in general: Fractions of limited cellularity were prepared by means of SMART-Seq v4 Ultra Low Input.

By 5'RACE template switching, TCR cDNA was produced, with a universal primer site and UMIs added in the process. TCRdb fed the 5' RACE reads into MiXCR, producing one record per CDR3 protein. The table has about 360,000 distinct CDR3 sequences, 6.2% seen once; the top ten hold about 15%. There are a few counts of this clonotype. Germline lookup yields CDR1 LGHNT and CDR2 FRNRAP. The CDR3 extends over 16 amino acids. Trimming stripped 3 bases from V and 0 bases from J, with 9 bases between. The gene calls are TRBV12-5 and TRBJ2-6; D unresolved. This specimen consisted of PBMCs, obtained 5 days after the yellow fever booster vaccination. This clonotype was obtained from a man aged 25 to 45 who received the YFV17D yellow fever vaccine. The chain's CDR3 is CASGFSLASGANVLTF. CDR3 nucleotide sequence: TGTGCTAGTGGTTTCTCCCTTGCCTCTGGGGCCAACGTCCTGACTTTC.